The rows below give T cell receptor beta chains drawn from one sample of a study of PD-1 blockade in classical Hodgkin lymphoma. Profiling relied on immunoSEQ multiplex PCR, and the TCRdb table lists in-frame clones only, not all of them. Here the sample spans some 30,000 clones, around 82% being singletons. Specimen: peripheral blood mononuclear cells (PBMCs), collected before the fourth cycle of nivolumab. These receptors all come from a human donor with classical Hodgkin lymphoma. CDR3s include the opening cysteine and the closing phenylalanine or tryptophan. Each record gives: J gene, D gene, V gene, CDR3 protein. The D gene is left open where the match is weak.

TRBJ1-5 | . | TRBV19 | CASTGVPFELINSNQPQHF
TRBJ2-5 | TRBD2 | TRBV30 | CAWSSGSRETQYF
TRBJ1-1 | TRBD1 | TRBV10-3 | CAISESTMTGAEAFF
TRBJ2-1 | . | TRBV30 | CAWSWVGDNEQFF
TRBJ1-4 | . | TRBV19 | CASTTGPTNEKLFF
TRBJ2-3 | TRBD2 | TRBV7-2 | CASSLARLAGADTQYF
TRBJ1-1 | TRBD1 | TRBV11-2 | CASSRPGTGNTEAFF
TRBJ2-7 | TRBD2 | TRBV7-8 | CASSLLIPSGLSYEQYF
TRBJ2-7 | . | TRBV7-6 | CASSLGVANYEQYF
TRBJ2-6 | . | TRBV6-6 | CASSFGTTGANVLTF
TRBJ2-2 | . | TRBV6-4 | CASSDRDTGELFF
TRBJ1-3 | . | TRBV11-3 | CASSLVNTIYF
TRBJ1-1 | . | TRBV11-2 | CASSARTPGANTEAFF
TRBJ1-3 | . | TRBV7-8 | CASSYSGPSDTIYF
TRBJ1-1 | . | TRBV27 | CARSWNTEAFF
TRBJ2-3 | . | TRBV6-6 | CAGGRGRGDTQYF
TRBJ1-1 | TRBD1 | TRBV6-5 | CASRQGEGTEAFF
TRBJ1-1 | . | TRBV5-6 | CASSLEQKRVNTEAFF
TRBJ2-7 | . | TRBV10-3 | CAISELGLYEQYF
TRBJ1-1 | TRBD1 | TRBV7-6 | CASSPSTGAGAEAFF
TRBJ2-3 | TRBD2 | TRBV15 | CATSRDLIKTSGSTDTQYF
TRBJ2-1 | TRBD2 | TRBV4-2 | CASTPTSGTYNEQFF
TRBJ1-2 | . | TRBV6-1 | CASAGEGVPGYGYTF
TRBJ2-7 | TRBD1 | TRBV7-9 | CASSTGQHEQYF
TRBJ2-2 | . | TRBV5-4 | CASSPGAGELFF
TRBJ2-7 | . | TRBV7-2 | CASSLPGLDYEQYF
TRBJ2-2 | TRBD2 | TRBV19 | CASSLAGVETGELFF
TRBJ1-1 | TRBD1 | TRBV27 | CASRQGQGLMNTEAFF
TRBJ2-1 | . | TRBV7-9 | CASSRYNEQFF
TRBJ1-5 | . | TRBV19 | CASSMGHQPQHF
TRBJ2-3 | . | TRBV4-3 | CASSQERGTDTQYF
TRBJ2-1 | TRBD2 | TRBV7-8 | CASSNPGLAGGSSYNEQFF
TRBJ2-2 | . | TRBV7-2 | CASSQYRGGTGELFF
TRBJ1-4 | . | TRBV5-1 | CASSLGSSGFGEKLFF
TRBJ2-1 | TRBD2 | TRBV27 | CASSRLGSGSFGEQFF
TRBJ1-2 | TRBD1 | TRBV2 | CASTPDRVLGGYTF
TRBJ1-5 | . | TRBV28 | CASSPGRANQPQHF
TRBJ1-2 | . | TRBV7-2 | CASSYPQRTGMIGYTF
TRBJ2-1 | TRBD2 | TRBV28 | CASSSLGSGSYNEQFF